The T cell receptor beta chain under discussion was sequenced for a study of blood T cell repertoires in COVID-19. Participant ages covered roughly 18 to 89 years across 20 to 25 US areas. Using immunoSEQ multiplex PCR, the repertoire was profiled, and TCRdb retains in-frame clones only, with some absent. In the table there are a few hundred thousand clones, 75% to 90% of which are singletons. The sequence was obtained from a man younger than 35 who had recovered from COVID-19. Material: PBMCs or T cells enriched from blood (not recorded which).

The CDR3 DNA sequence: TGCGCCAGCAGCCAAGGTCTTGGCAGGGGGAATTCACCCCTCCACTTT. Translating gives CASSQGLGRGNSPLHF. This sequence joins TRBV4-3 and TRBJ1-6, with 7 bases fitting TRBD1. With 1 base clipped from V and 7 bases from J, the junction kept 7 bases outside the gene matches. This CDR3 is 16 amino acids long. Germline V gene lookup returns CDR1 LGHNA and CDR2 YSLEER.